This T cell receptor beta chain stems from a study of a mutant IDH1 vaccine in newly diagnosed glioma (dated by TCRdb to the early 2020s). As for the study more broadly: Across visits V03 through V10, patients got a total of eight vaccinations, given in weeks 1, 3, 5, 7, 11, 15, 19 and 23. In the chemotherapy-containing groups, vaccination started alongside temozolomide cycles, whereas in patients who had radiotherapy alone it started 4-6 weeks after radiotherapy. Of the approximately 30 treated patients, roughly 60% were male and approximately 38% were female, and a mean age of around 40 years was recorded. Longitudinal TCRB deep sequencing was done for about two dozen treated patients, wherever samples were available for exploratory analyses. Before enrollment, most patients had been given radiochemotherapy with temozolomide as standard therapy, while the rest had received either radiotherapy alone or temozolomide alone. Peripheral blood samples were drawn at six visits, namely V03 (baseline), V05, V07, V10, V12 and V13.

V gives up 3 bases and J gives up 10 bases, and the segment between their germline ends measures 7 bases. Based on the germline V gene (reference sequence), the CDR1 and CDR2 sequences are PRHDT and FYEKMQ. Including cysteine and phenylalanine, the CDR3 has 12 amino acids. Only the CDR3 part of the read is kept: 36 bases, read in frame from the first base. General conclusions and limits of the study: Availability determined which PBMC samples were chosen for TCRB deep sequencing. Immune responses induced by the vaccine were seen in over 90% of patients across multiple MHC alleles. The authors noted that analyses of patient blood samples could not be reproduced because of sample limitations. No apparent relationship was observed between pseudoprogression and alterations in the top peripheral T cell clonotypes detected by TCRB sequencing.

Library creation used the immunoSEQ multiplex PCR assay. The hsTCRB Kit was used according to the manufacturer's protocol to amplify rearranged TCR beta chain sequences. Sequencing of TCRB libraries was carried out on an Illumina MiSeq. The source study handled its data this way. Demultiplexing, trimming and gene mapping were performed with the kit vendor's proprietary platform. TCRdb mirrors the immuneACCESS table, restricted to in-frame sequences. Some clones are absent from its copies; in checked studies, under half trace to an unresolved V gene, and the reason for the others is unknown. That table is the source of V, J and clone size, and D and trimming were worked out from the DNA. Within this sample are about 25,000 clones, with over 75% of them counted one time only. The biggest ten clones account for 8.5% to 9.5% of the sample. This clone was found a few times. Which antigen it targets is not known. Base quality data are lacking; no much larger clone is found one base away.

The sample's time point label is to be understood as: week 11, during vaccination. A 20-mer mutant IDH1 peptide at 300 micrograms in Montanide made up each vaccine dose, which was injected subcutaneously together with topical imiquimod. All donors had newly diagnosed IDH1-mutant astrocytomas of WHO grade 3 or 4 that showed loss of nuclear ATRX. The samples were drawn from NOA16, a multicentre, single-arm, open-label phase I trial in Germany that tested a mutant IDH1 peptide vaccine in humans for the first time. Genomic DNA for TCRB sequencing was extracted from EDTA blood using the DNeasy Blood and Tissue Kit.

This specimen consisted of PBMCs, obtained from a glioma patient whose treatment included an IDH1 peptide vaccine. The sequence derives from a woman between 18 and 29 years old with glioma. In this chain, TRBV13 is recombined with TRBJ1-6; the D segment could be TRBD1, given 5 matching bases. The nucleotides read TGTGCCAGCAGCTTTGGGGGATCACCCCTCCACTTT. This translates into CASSFGGSPLHF. With the rest looked up from the reference TRBV13 and TRBJ1-6 genes rather than sequenced, the full variable domain is AAGVIQSPRHLIKEKRETATLKCYPIPRHDTVYWYQQGPGQDPQFLISFYEKMQSDKGSIPDRFSAQQFSDYHSELNMSSLELGDSALYFCASSFGGSPLHFGNGTRLTVT.